This T cell receptor (beta chain) was captured in a study of T cell changes during pregnancy in multiple sclerosis. Germline values: CDR1 MGHRA, CDR2 YSYEKL. The CDR3 runs to 19 residues. The junction had 15 bases not matched to a gene; V was cut back by 3 bases and J by 4 bases. Here immunoSEQ multiplex PCR was the method, and the copy in TCRdb shows in-frame clones only, minus some. The profile covers around 95,000 clones, with around 92% appearing a single time and 2% to 3% taken by the ten largest. Specimen: peripheral blood, collected after pregnancy. The V call is TRBV4-1, the J call TRBJ1-4; 9 positions agree with TRBD1. The TCR sequence derives from a female donor in good health, enrolled as a control in a pregnancy study. In DNA, the CDR3 is TGCGCCAGCAGCCATCCGGGACAGGGTGGAAGTTTTGGTAATGAAAAACTGTTTTTT. As protein: CASSHPGQGGSFGNEKLFF.